This T cell receptor beta chain was documented in a study of shared clonotypes between healthy human individuals. Study overall: Donors consisted of a couple of women and a few men between 18 and 49.

Naive CD8 isolation took CD45RO-negative cells positively selected for CCR7 and excluded terminally differentiated effector memory CD45RA+ cells. V was clipped by 3 bases and J by 0 bases; unmatched bases: 12. The germline gives CDR1 SGHNT, CDR2 YENEEA. The CDR3 loop spans 20 amino acids. Sorted-subset replicate PCRs used 150 to 250 ng of genomic DNA. This amount corresponded to approximately 30,000 T cell genomes. Assay: immunoSEQ multiplex PCR; the TCRdb copy retains only in-frame clones and omits some. In the table there are under 1 million clones, about 92% of which are singletons. The receptor's source is a man aged 25 to 40 in good health. Sequenced material: naive CD8+ T cells sorted from blood. The genes are TRBV11-3 and TRBJ2-2, with TRBD2 matching over 11 bases. The CDR3 DNA is TGTGCCAGCAGCTTCGGGTCTAGCGGGAGGTTCCACCCGAACACCGGGGAGCTGTTTTTT. It codes for CASSFGSSGRFHPNTGELFF.